The entry below describes one T cell receptor beta chain. The CDR3 contains 14 residues. With V trimmed by 7 bases and J by 6 bases, 10 bases remained unmatched. Germline lookup yields CDR1 MNHNS and CDR2 SASEGT. The sample comes from a study of shared clonotypes between healthy human individuals. This table comes from immunoSEQ multiplex PCR, and its TCRdb copy is limited to in-frame clones, with some not included. The top ten hold roughly 0.13% of the sample, which has some 2,400,000 clones, nearly 97% seen once. This TCR was recovered from a man younger than 30 in good health. Sequenced material: naive CD4+ T cells sorted from blood. Regarding subset: CD45RA+ positively selected. The chain couples TRBV6-1 to TRBJ2-7, with 9 bases fitting TRBD1. As DNA, the CDR3 is TGTGCCAGCACCCTGGACAGGGGTGGAATCGAGCAGTACTTC. Its protein is CASTLDRGGIEQYF.